Below, 21 T cell receptor beta chains from the same sample are listed, as sequenced in a study of blood T cell repertoires in COVID-19. Generated by immunoSEQ multiplex PCR, the TCRdb table keeps only in-frame clones and is missing some. The top ten clones hold roughly 0.6% of a sample with 150,000 to 180,000 clones, 80% of them seen once. The sequenced sample was peripheral blood. These receptor sequences come from a man aged 55-75 years with acute or convalescent COVID-19.

This clone was seen a handful of times. The gene calls are TRBV6-5 and TRBJ1-6, with 8 bases identical to TRBD1. V was pared by 6 bases and J by 8 bases, with 9 bases of the junction left unmatched. The CDR3 covers 15 residues. Per germline, CDR1 MNHEY and CDR2 SVGAGI. The DNA of the CDR3 is TGTGCCAGCAGGACAGCAGGGGGCGTGTATTCACCCCTCCACTTT. Amino acid sequence: CASRTAGGVYSPLHF.

CDR3 nucleotides: TGTGCCAGCAGCCAGGGCCAGTTTGAGCGCACAGATACGCAGTATTTT. It encodes CASSQGQFERTDTQYF. The chain carries TRBV14 and TRBJ2-3, with D hard to call. The germline gives CDR1 SGHDN, CDR2 FVKESK. The germline V and J ends were trimmed by 3 bases and 1 base, with 14 bases remaining between them. The CDR3 extends over 16 amino acids.

The V gene is TRBV6-5, the J gene TRBJ1-6, with D possibly matching TRBD1 (5 bases). V lost 3 bases to trimming and J lost 10 bases, with 13 bases between them. The CDR3 length is 14 residues. CDR1 and CDR2 (germline): MNHEY, SVGAGI. The CDR3 coding sequence is TGTGCCAGCAGTTATACTGCAGGGAACTCACCCCTCCACTTT. Its protein is CASSYTAGNSPLHF.

V usage is TRBV6-5 and J usage is TRBJ2-7, with 7 bases that match TRBD1. With 6 bases clipped from V and 2 bases from J, the junction kept 4 bases outside the gene matches. The CDR3 covers 13 residues. Germline CDR1 MNHEY, CDR2 SVGAGI. This chain's CDR3 is CASSRGQPYEQYF. CDR3 coding DNA: TGTGCCAGCAGCCGGGGACAGCCCTACGAGCAGTACTTC.

This chain connects TRBV2 to TRBJ2-7, with 12 bases fitting TRBD2. The CDR3 runs to 17 residues. V dropped 4 bases and J dropped 4; count of bases not matched to a gene: 11. CDR1 is SNHLY and CDR2 is FYNNEI in the germline V gene. CDR3 residues: CASSAEGLAGGRYEQYF. CDR3 DNA sequence: TGTGCCAGCAGTGCGGAGGGGCTAGCGGGAGGGCGGTACGAGCAGTACTTC.

This chain connects TRBV7-2 to TRBJ1-3, with 10 bases fitting TRBD1. This CDR3 region has 15 residues. Germline loops: CDR1 SGHTA, CDR2 FQGNSA. The V gene end was trimmed by 5 bases and the J gene end by 4 bases; junction bases not matched to a gene: 5. The CDR3 sequence is CASSPRQGAGNTIYF. CDR3 nucleotides: TGTGCCAGCAGCCCCCGACAGGGGGCAGGAAACACCATATATTTT.

The chain links TRBV24-1 to TRBJ2-1, with a weak D call TRBD2 (5 bases). CDR3 length equals 15 residues. Trimming pared 3 bases from V and 6 bases from J, leaving 14 bases between. Per germline, CDR1 KGHDR and CDR2 SFDVKD. This CDR3 is CATSDAVSGGNEQFF. CDR3 bases: TGTGCCACCAGTGATGCGGTTTCCGGAGGCAATGAGCAGTTCTTC.

This clone has a handful of counts. The V call is TRBV7-2, the J call TRBJ1-5; 12 nucleotides line up with TRBD1. Looked up from germline, CDR1 is SGHTA and CDR2 is FQGNSA. This CDR3 comprises 16 residues. V was clipped by 5 bases and J by 6 bases; unmatched bases: 8. The CDR3 loop reads CASSPRDRGPGQPQHF. The CDR3 nucleotides are TGTGCCAGCAGCCCGCGGGACAGGGGGCCTGGTCAGCCCCAGCATTTT.

The chain links TRBV28 to TRBJ2-7; maybe TRBD1 (5 bases). V dropped 5 bases and J dropped 3 bases, with 20 bases sitting between them. The CDR3 has 16 residues. From germline, CDR1 is MDHEN and CDR2 SYDVKM. The CDR3 bases are TGTGCCAGCAGTACCCGATACAGGAAACTGGGCTACGAGCAGTACTTC. The encoded protein is CASSTRYRKLGYEQYF. Combining the CDR3 with reference TRBV28 and TRBJ2-7 gives the whole variable domain DVKVTQSSRYLVKRTGEKVFLECVQDMDHENMFWYRQDPGLGLRLIYFSYDVKMKEKGDIPEGYSVSREKKERFSLILESASTNQTSMYLCASSTRYRKLGYEQYFGPGTRLTVT.

This clone was counted a single time. The chain's CDR3 is CAWSGQGHSGNTIYF. The CDR3 nucleotides read TGTGCCTGGAGTGGCCAGGGCCACTCTGGAAACACCATATATTTT. The V call is TRBV30, the J call TRBJ1-3; possible D gene TRBD1, 5 bases. Between the trimmed V and J ends, which lost 1 base and 0 bases, there was a span of 10 bases. The CDR3 totals 15 residues. The germline gives CDR1 GTSNPN, CDR2 SVGIG (reference sequence).

CDR3 DNA sequence: TGTGCCAGCAGCCCGACGGGGACAGGTGTTGGTTATGGCTACACCTTC. Protein sequence: CASSPTGTGVGYGYTF. This chain connects TRBV4-2 to TRBJ1-2; 8 bases line up with TRBD1. The ends lost 4 bases at V and 5 bases at J; junction bases unmatched: 12. Germline V gene lookup returns CDR1 LGHNA and CDR2 YNFKEQ. The CDR3 totals 16 residues.

V usage is TRBV7-2 and J usage is TRBJ2-1; a weak D match, TRBD2 (5 bases). There are 12 residues in the CDR3. Trimming stripped 5 bases from V and 9 bases from J, with 11 bases between. Germline V gene lookup returns CDR1 SGHTA and CDR2 FQGNSA. The CDR3 DNA reads as TGTGCCAGCAGCGTGTACGGAGGTGAGCAGTTCTTC. It codes for CASSVYGGEQFF.

V gene TRBV6-1 combines with J gene TRBJ1-6; 7 bases are shared with TRBD1. This CDR3 spans 16 amino acids. In germline, CDR1 is MNHNS, CDR2 SASEGT. Trimming at V came to 6 bases and at J to 9 bases, leaving 14 bases not matched to a gene. The CDR3 DNA follows: TGTGCCAGCAGGGAAACGACAGGGAGCGGCGGTTCACCCCTCCACTTT. It yields the protein CASRETTGSGGSPLHF.

The rearrangement joins TRBV7-2 to TRBJ2-2, with 8 bases lining up with TRBD2. V dropped 5 bases and J dropped 1; count of bases not matched to a gene: 3. This CDR3 has 15 residues. Germline V gene sequence: CDR1 SGHTA, CDR2 FQGNSA. The CDR3 reads CASSPAGGNTGELFF. As DNA, the CDR3 is TGTGCCAGCAGCCCTGCGGGGGGGAACACCGGGGAGCTGTTTTTT.

The chain uses TRBV9 and TRBJ2-5; possible D gene TRBD2, 6 bases. The CDR3 is made up of 15 amino acids. From germline, CDR1 is SGDLS and CDR2 YYNGEE. Trimming removed 4 bases from V and 5 bases from J, with 18 bases in between. This chain's CDR3 is CASSPGTSEVETQYF. The CDR3 coding sequence is TGTGCCAGCAGCCCCGGGACTTCAGAGGTGGAGACCCAGTACTTC.

This rearrangement joins TRBV3-1 (or the pseudogene TRBV3-2) to TRBJ2-7; D might be TRBD1 (5 bases). The CDR3 runs to 15 residues. Germline CDR1 reads LGHDT; CDR2 reads YNNKEL (reference sequence). V was trimmed by 0 bases and J by 3 bases, leaving 12 bases between them. CDR3 protein: CASSQDATAFYEQYF. CDR3 sequence (DNA): TGTGCCAGCAGCCAAGACGCGACAGCTTTCTACGAGCAGTACTTC.

This clone was observed once. The chain recombines TRBV5-1 with TRBJ1-4; perhaps TRBD1 as D (6 bases). The CDR3 length is 16 residues. V dropped 4 bases and J dropped 7 bases, with 20 bases sitting between them. Germline CDR1 reads SGHRS; CDR2 reads YFSETQ. This CDR3 is CASSLNPQGRGEKLFF. The DNA for the CDR3 is TGCGCCAGCAGCCTCAATCCACAGGGAAGGGGTGAAAAACTGTTTTTT.

J is TRBJ1-2 and V is TRBV19, with a possible D match to TRBD1 (6 bases). Germline V gene data show CDR1 as LNHDA and CDR2 as SQIVND (reference sequence). The CDR3 loop spans 16 amino acids. Trimming removed 5 bases from V and 1 base from J, with 17 bases in between. This CDR3 is CASSEGQLRGNYGYTF. Here the CDR3 DNA reads TGTGCCAGTAGTGAAGGACAGCTTCGCGGTAACTATGGCTACACCTTC.

This chain uses TRBV19 with TRBJ1-2; TRBD1 matches at 8 bases. The length of the CDR3 is 13 residues. After removal of 4 bases from V and 5 bases from J, the junction contained 3 bases not matched to a gene. Germline loops: CDR1 LNHDA, CDR2 SQIVND (reference sequence). In DNA form, the CDR3 reads TGTGCCAGTAGTAACCGACAGGGGTATGGCTACACCTTC. It translates to CASSNRQGYGYTF.

The CDR3 DNA follows: TGTGCCAGCAGTCCGGACAGGGGGTTTAACAATGAGCAGTTCTTC. Residues: CASSPDRGFNNEQFF. This sequence joins TRBV6-5 and TRBJ2-1; TRBD1 agrees at 10 bases. V lost 5 bases to trimming and J lost 5 bases; unmatched junction nucleotides: 6. The CDR3 extends over 15 amino acids. Germline CDR1 is MNHEY and CDR2 is SVGAGI.

This clone was picked up one time. The V gene is TRBV3-1 (or the pseudogene TRBV3-2), the J gene TRBJ2-1; TRBD2 matches 14 bases. V lost 4 bases, J lost 5 bases, and 1 base stayed unmatched. CDR1 is LGHDT, CDR2 YNNKEL, per germline (reference sequence). CDR3 length equals 15 residues. The CDR3 nucleotides are TGTGCCAGCAGCCGGACTAGCGGGAGGCACAATGAGCAGTTCTTC. Residues: CASSRTSGRHNEQFF.